This TCR beta chain was profiled in a study of neoadjuvant nivolumab and ipilimumab in lung cancer. Study outcomes and limitations: Only a small number of samples underwent TCR sequencing. TCR richness and clonality were higher in tumors than adjacent uninvolved lung. Only a single major-pathologic-response sample was available for clonality analysis. Higher pretherapy blood TCR richness went with higher resected-tumor richness.

As for this clone: As yet, its antigen is unknown.

The table came from immunoSEQ multiplex PCR; TCRdb's copy has only in-frame clones and leaves some out. The sample shows 40,000 to 60,000 clones, roughly 90% of them seen only once. The CDR3 is 13 amino acids. V was clipped by 5 bases and J by 10 bases; unmatched bases: 10. Germline CDR1 SQVTM, CDR2 ANQGSEA. This chain joins TRBV29-1 and TRBJ2-7; 11 bases map to TRBD1. The clonotype comes from an adult with non-small cell lung cancer. Some clones in this sample may be carry-over from other donors' samples. The sample here was blood, taken before neoadjuvant nivolumab, alone or with ipilimumab. CDR3 in DNA: TGCAGCGTTCGTGAGGCGGGACAGGGGGTTCAGTACTTC. Encoded protein: CSVREAGQGVQYF.